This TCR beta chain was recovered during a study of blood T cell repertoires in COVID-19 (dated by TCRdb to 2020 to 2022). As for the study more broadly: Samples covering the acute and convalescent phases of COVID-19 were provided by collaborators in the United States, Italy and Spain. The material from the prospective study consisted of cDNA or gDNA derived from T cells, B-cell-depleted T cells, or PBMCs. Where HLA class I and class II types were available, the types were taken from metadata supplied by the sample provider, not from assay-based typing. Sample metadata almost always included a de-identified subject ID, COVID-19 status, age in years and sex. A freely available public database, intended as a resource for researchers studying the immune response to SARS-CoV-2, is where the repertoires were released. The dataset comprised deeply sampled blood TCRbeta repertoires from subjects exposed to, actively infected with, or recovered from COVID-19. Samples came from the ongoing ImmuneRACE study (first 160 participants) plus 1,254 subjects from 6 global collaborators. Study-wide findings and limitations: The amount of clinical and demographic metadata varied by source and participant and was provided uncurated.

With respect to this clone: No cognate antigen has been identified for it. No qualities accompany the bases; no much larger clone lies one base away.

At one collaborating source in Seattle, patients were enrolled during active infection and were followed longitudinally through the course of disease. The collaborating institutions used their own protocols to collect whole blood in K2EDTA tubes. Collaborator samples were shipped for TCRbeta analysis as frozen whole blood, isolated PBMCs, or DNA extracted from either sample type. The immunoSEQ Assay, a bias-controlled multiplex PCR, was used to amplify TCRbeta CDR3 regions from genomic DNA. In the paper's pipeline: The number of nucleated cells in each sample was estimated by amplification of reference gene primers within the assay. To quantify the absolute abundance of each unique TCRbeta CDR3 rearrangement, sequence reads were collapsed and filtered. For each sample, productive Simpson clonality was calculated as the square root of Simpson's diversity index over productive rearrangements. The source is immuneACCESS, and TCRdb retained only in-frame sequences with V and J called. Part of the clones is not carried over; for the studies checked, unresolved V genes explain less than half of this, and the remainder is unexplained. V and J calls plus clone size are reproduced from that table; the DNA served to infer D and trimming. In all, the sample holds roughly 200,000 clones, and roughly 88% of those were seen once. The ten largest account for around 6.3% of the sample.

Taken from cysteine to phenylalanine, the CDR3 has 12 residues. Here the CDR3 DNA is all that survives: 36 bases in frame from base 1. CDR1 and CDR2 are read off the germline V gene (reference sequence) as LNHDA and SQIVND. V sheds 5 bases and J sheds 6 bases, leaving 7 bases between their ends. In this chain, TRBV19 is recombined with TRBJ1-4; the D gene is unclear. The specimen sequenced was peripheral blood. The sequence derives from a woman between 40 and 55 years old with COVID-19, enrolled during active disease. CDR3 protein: CASSQRDEKLFF. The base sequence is TGTGCCAGTAGTCAGCGGGATGAAAAACTGTTTTTT.